This T cell receptor (beta chain) was sequenced during a study of T cells in tuberculosis. The V gene end was trimmed by 3 bases and the J gene end by 2 bases; junction bases not matched to a gene: 5. Looked up from germline, CDR1 is MNHNS and CDR2 is SASEGT. This CDR3 comprises 16 residues. Method: immunoSEQ multiplex PCR; TCRdb's copy keeps in-frame clones and lacks some. The repertoire holds roughly 34,000 clones, roughly 95% seen once, with 2.4% in the top ten. The sequence came from a donor aged 10-29 years with latent tuberculosis or without tuberculosis infection. The genes are TRBV6-1 and TRBJ1-2, with 11 bases fitting TRBD1. The specimen was PBMCs. As DNA, the CDR3 is TGTGCCAGCAGTGAGGGGACAGGGGGGAAGAACTATGGCTACACCTTC. It specifies CASSEGTGGKNYGYTF.